This T cell receptor (beta chain) was documented in a study of blood T cell repertoires in COVID-19. Study at large: Donors in the United States, Italy and Spain gave samples during acute or convalescent COVID-19. The analysed material was cDNA or gDNA that came from T cells, B-cell-depleted T cells, or PBMCs.

After removal of 6 bases from V and 4 bases from J, the junction contained 8 bases not matched to a gene. CDR1 is MNHEY and CDR2 is SMNVEV in the germline V gene (reference sequence). This CDR3 comprises 14 residues. The authors' processing: By means of reference gene primer amplification, nucleated cell counts were estimated. The method was immunoSEQ multiplex PCR; TCRdb's version includes in-frame clones alone and lacks a portion of them. The DNA was the basis for D and trimming; V, J and clone size are from that table. Among more than 150,000 clones listed, roughly 80% were seen once. The source is a woman aged 30 to 39 with acute or convalescent COVID-19. Source material: peripheral blood. J is TRBJ1-2 and V is TRBV27; 7 bases line up with TRBD1. The CDR3 DNA sequence: TGTGCCAGCAGGAAAAGGGACAGCCGCTATGGCTACACCTTC. Residues: CASRKRDSRYGYTF.